Shown below are 24 T cell receptor beta chains from a single sample sequenced in a study of CXCR3-negative and CXCR3-positive naive CD8 T cells. Overall study results and limits: The TRB CDR3s that CXCR3-positive naive cells carried were more hydrophobic than those of CXCR3-negative naive cells.

These TCRs' antigens remain unknown. 5' RACE that incorporated UMI labels was used to prepare the TRB cDNA libraries. One entry per CDR3 protein, without DNA, is what TCRdb gives after re-calling the 5' RACE reads. The table gives roughly 55,000 distinct CDR3 sequences; the top ten clones make up about 0.5% of it. Material: naive CXCR3+ CD8+ T cells from blood. The subset denotes: CD45RO-CCR7+CD27+CD95- naive CD8+ T cells expressing CXCR3 (TNR3+). These receptors originate from a human donor in good health. Some clones in this sample may be carry-over from other donors' samples.

This sequence joins TRBV6-6 and TRBJ2-7; TCRdb calls TRBD2, which cannot be checked without DNA. This CDR3 region has 14 residues. Germline loops: CDR1 MNHNY, CDR2 SVGAGI (reference sequence). The CDR3 here is CASSYFSQFLEQYF.

This chain links TRBV12-3 or TRBV12-4 with TRBJ2-1; the D gene TCRdb calls, TRBD2, cannot be checked with no DNA. The length of the CDR3 is 13 residues. The CDR3 is CASSGTSYNEQFF.

V and J are TRBV27 and TRBJ2-2; checking the TCRdb D call of TRBD1 is not possible without DNA. The germline gives CDR1 MNHEY, CDR2 SMNVEV (reference sequence). This CDR3 region has 16 residues. CDR3 sequence reads: CASCTGQGFGTGELFF.

The chain recombines TRBV7-9 with TRBJ2-5; the D call from TCRdb, TRBD1, cannot be confirmed without DNA. Germline CDR1 is SEHNR and CDR2 is FQNEAQ (reference sequence). CDR3 size: 14 residues. CDR3 sequence: CASSHLQVMETQYF.

This rearrangement joins TRBV7-9 to TRBJ2-1. This CDR3 has 15 residues. The germline V gene has CDR1 SEHNR and CDR2 FQNEAQ (reference sequence). CDR3 protein: CASSISGAPYNEQFF.

The rearrangement joins TRBV29-1 to TRBJ2-7; TCRdb outputs TRBD1, but without DNA this stays unchecked. This CDR3 has 14 amino acids. In germline, CDR1 is SQVTM, CDR2 ANQGSEA. The CDR3 protein is CSGKGGQVGYEQYF.

The V and J genes are TRBV6-6 and TRBJ1-3. This CDR3 spans 17 amino acids. The germline V gene has CDR1 MNHNY and CDR2 SVGAGI (reference sequence). This chain's CDR3 is CASSGTAARYSGNTIYF.

The chain recombines TRBV4-3 with TRBJ1-1. The CDR3 has 14 residues. Germline assignment: CDR1 LGHNA and CDR2 YSLEER. The CDR3 protein is CASSQVGLDTEAFF.

J is TRBJ2-7 and V is TRBV28; the D gene TCRdb calls, TRBD1, cannot be checked with no DNA. From germline, CDR1 is MDHEN and CDR2 SYDVKM. This CDR3 comprises 11 residues. The CDR3 protein is CASSDRYEQYF.

The J gene is TRBJ2-7, the V gene TRBV28. CDR3 length: 11 amino acids. CDR1 and CDR2 (germline): MDHEN, SYDVKM. The CDR3 loop is CASSPAYEQYF.

V is TRBV11-2 and J is TRBJ1-1; TCRdb outputs TRBD1, but without DNA this stays unchecked. CDR3 length: 15 residues. Per the germline V gene, CDR1 is SGHAT and CDR2 is FQNNGV. The CDR3 protein is CASSLRDSLNTEAFF.

This chain uses TRBV10-3 with TRBJ2-4; TCRdb gives TRBD2 as the D gene, but with no DNA this cannot be confirmed. The V gene's germline CDR1 is ENHRY and CDR2 SYGVKD. This CDR3 comprises 15 residues. CDR3: CAISESSSGRYIQYF.

The chain employs TRBV2 and TRBJ2-1; the TCRdb D gene call, TRBD2, has no DNA to confirm it. The CDR3 is made up of 16 amino acids. Germline CDR1 is SNHLY and CDR2 is FYNNEI. The CDR3 here is CASSEGKVAGGPGQFF. Variable domain in full (rest from reference TRBV2 and TRBJ2-1): EPEVTQTPSHQVTQMGQEVILRCVPISNHLYFYWYRQILGQKVEFLVSFYNNEISEKSEIFDDQFSVERPDGSNFTLKIRSTKLEDSAMYFCASSEGKVAGGPGQFFGPGTRLTVL.

The V gene is TRBV6-2 or TRBV6-3, the J gene TRBJ2-2; absent DNA, TCRdb's TRBD2 call cannot be checked. CDR1 is MNHEY, CDR2 SVGEGT, per germline. The CDR3 sequence is 16 residues long. CDR3 region: CASRGLAGTNTGELFF.

The chain employs TRBV27 and TRBJ2-1; the TRBD1 assignment by TCRdb is unverifiable without DNA. The CDR3 loop spans 14 amino acids. The germline V gene encodes CDR1 MNHEY and CDR2 SMNVEV (reference sequence). CDR3: CASRPSGGYNEQFF.

The rearrangement joins TRBV29-1 to TRBJ1-4. Germline assignment: CDR1 SQVTM and CDR2 ANQGSEA. The CDR3 totals 15 residues. The CDR3 sequence is CSVRTETATNEKLFF.

CDR3 residues: CASSLALGATDTQYF. V gene TRBV7-9 combines with J gene TRBJ2-3; no DNA is available, so the TRBD1 call from TCRdb remains unchecked. CDR1 and CDR2 (germline): SEHNR, FQNEAQ (reference sequence). The CDR3 spans 15 residues.

The rearrangement uses TRBV7-6 and TRBJ2-3. The CDR3 consists of 14 residues. The germline CDR1 and CDR2 sequences are SGHVS and FNYEAQ. This CDR3 is CASSSTQGTDTQYF.

This chain connects TRBV29-1 to TRBJ2-2; TCRdb's D gene call, TRBD1, goes unchecked for lack of DNA. In germline, CDR1 is SQVTM, CDR2 ANQGSEA. This CDR3 has 12 amino acids. The CDR3 loop reads CSVENRAGELFF.

The chain uses TRBV6-5 and TRBJ1-5. The CDR3 loop spans 14 amino acids. Germline values: CDR1 MNHEY, CDR2 SVGAGI. This CDR3 is CASSPVFGNQPQHF.

The gene calls are TRBV29-1 and TRBJ2-1. Germline CDR1 and CDR2: SQVTM and ANQGSEA. The CDR3 consists of 12 residues. CDR3 sequence: CSVVWPNNEQFF.

CDR3 in amino acids: CSAPGRSYGYTF. The rearrangement links TRBV20-1 to TRBJ1-2; the TCRdb D gene call, TRBD1, has no DNA to confirm it. Germline assignment: CDR1 DFQATT and CDR2 SNEGSKA (reference sequence). This CDR3 contains 12 residues.

V usage is TRBV7-6 and J usage is TRBJ1-2. Germline V gene sequence: CDR1 SGHVS, CDR2 FNYEAQ. This CDR3 has 14 residues. The CDR3: CASSPRGSSYGYTF.

This rearrangement joins TRBV7-8 to TRBJ1-1; TCRdb proposes TRBD1, but this gene call is untestable without DNA. CDR1 and CDR2 from the germline V gene are SGHVS and FQNEAQ. The CDR3 has 14 amino acids. CDR3 protein: CASNPTGGNTEAFF.